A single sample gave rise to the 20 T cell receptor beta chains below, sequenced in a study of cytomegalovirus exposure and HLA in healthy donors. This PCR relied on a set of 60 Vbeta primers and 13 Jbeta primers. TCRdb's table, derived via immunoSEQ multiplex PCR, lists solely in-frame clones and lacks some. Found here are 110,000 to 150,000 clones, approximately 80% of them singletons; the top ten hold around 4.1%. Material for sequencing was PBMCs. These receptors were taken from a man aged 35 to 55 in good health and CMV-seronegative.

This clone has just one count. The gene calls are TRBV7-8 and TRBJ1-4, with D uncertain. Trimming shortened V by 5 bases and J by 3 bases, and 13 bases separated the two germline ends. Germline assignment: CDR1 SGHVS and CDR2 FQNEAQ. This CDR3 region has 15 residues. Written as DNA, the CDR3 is TGTGCCAGCAGCCAAGATGCAGGATCTAATGAAAAACTGTTTTTT. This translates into CASSQDAGSNEKLFF.

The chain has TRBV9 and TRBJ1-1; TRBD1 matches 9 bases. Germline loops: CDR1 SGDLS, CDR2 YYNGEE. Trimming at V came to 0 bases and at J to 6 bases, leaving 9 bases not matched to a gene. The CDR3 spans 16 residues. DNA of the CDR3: TGTGCCAGCAGCGTAGAACAGGGGGCGACGGGCTCTGAAGCTTTCTTT. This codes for CASSVEQGATGSEAFF.

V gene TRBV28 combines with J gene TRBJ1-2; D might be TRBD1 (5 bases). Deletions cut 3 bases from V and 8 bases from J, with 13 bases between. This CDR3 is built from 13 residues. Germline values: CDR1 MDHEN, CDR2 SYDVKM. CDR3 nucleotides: TGTGCCAGCAGTTTTTTGGGGGGGAGCGGCTACACCTTC. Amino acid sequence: CASSFLGGSGYTF.

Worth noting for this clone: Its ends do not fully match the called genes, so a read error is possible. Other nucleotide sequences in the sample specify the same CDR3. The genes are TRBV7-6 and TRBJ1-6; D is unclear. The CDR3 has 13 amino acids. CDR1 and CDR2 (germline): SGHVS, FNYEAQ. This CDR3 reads CASSLVDNSPLHF. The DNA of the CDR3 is TGTGCCAGCAGCTTAGTAGATAATTCCCCCCTCCACTTT. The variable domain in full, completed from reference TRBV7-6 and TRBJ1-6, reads GAGVSQSPRYKVTKRGQDVALRCDPISGHVSLYWYRQALGQGPEFLTYFNYEAQQDKSGLPNDRFSAERPEGSISTLTIQRTEQRDSAMYRCASSLVDNSPLHFGNGTRLTVT.

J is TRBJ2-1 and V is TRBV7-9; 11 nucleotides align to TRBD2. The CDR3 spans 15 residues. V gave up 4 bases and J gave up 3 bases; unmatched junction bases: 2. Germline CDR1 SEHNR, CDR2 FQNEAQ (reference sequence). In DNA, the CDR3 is TGTGCCAGCAGCTGGGGACTAGCGGTCTACAATGAGCAGTTCTTC. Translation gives CASSWGLAVYNEQFF.

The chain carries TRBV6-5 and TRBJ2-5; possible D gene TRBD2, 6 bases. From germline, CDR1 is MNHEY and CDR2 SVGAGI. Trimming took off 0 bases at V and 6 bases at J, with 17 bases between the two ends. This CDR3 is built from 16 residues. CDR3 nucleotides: TGTGCCAGCAGTTACTCGGAGGGGTTTTTTACGCAGACCCAGTACTTC. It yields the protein CASSYSEGFFTQTQYF.

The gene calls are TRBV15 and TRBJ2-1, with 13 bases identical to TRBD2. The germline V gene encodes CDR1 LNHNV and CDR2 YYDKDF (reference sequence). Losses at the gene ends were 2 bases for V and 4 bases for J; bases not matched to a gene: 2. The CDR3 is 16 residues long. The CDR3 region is CATSRKGLAGYNEQFF. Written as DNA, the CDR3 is TGTGCCACCAGCAGAAAGGGACTAGCGGGATACAATGAGCAGTTCTTC.

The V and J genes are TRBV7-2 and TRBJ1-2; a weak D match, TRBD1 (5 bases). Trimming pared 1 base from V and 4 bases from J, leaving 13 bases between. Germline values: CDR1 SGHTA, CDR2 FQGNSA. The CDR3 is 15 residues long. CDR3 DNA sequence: TGTGCCAGCAGCTTAGGTGCGGGGGTAGGCTATGGCTACACCTTC. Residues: CASSLGAGVGYGYTF.

The CDR3 loop is CASSIGQASSNQPQHF. The CDR3 DNA sequence: TGTGCCAGTAGTATAGGACAGGCATCTAGCAATCAGCCCCAGCATTTT. The rearrangement links TRBV19 to TRBJ1-5; D may be TRBD1 (6 bases). Germline lookup yields CDR1 LNHDA and CDR2 SQIVND (reference sequence). The CDR3 covers 16 residues. With 1 base removed from V and 0 bases from J, the gap between germline ends came to 10 bases.

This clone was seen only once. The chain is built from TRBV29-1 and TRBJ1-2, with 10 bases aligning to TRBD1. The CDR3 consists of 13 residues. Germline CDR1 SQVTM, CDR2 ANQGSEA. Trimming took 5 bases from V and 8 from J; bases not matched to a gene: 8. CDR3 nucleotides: TGCAGCGTTATAGACAGGGGGCGATGGGGCTACACCTTC. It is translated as CSVIDRGRWGYTF. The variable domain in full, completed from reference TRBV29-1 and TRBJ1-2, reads SAVISQKPSRDICQRGTSLTIQCQVDSQVTMMFWYRQQPGQSLTLIATANQGSEATYESGFVIDKFPISRPNLTFSTLTVSNMSPEDSSIYLCSVIDRGRWGYTFGSGTRLTVV.

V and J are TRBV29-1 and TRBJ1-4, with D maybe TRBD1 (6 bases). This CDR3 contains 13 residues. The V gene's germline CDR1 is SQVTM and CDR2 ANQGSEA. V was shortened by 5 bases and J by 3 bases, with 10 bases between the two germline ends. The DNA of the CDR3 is TGCAGCGTTCAAACAGGGTCTAATGAAAAACTGTTTTTT. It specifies CSVQTGSNEKLFF.

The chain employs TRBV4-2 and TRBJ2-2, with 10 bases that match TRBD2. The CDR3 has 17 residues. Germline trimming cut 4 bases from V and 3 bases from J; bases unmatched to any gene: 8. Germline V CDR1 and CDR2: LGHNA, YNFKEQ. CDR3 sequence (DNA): TGTGCCAGCAGCCCCCATCCTAGCGGGGGTTACACCGGGGAGCTGTTTTTT. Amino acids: CASSPHPSGGYTGELFF.

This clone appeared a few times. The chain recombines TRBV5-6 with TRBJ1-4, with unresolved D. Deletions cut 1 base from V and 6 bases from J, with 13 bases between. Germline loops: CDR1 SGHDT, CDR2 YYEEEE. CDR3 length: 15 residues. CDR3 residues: CASSLTHGYDEKLFF. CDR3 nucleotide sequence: TGTGCCAGCAGCTTGACCCACGGTTATGATGAAAAACTGTTTTTT.

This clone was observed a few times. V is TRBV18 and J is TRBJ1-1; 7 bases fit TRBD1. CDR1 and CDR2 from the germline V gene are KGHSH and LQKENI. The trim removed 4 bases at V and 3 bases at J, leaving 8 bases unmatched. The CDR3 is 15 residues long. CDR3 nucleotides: TGTGCCAGCTCACGAACAGGGGTGGGAGACACTGAAGCTTTCTTT. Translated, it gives CASSRTGVGDTEAFF.

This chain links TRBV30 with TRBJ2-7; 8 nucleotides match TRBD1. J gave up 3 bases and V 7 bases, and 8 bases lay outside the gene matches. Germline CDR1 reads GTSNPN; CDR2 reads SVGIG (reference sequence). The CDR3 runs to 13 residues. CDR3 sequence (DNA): TGTGCCTTGAAGGACAGGGTGATCTACGAGCAGTACTTC. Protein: CALKDRVIYEQYF.

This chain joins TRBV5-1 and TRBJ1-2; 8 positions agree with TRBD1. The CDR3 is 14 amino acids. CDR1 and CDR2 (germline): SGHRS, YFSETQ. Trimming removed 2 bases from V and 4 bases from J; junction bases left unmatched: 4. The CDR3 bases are TGCGCCAGCAGCTTTGACAGGGGATTCTATGGCTACACCTTC. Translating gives CASSFDRGFYGYTF.

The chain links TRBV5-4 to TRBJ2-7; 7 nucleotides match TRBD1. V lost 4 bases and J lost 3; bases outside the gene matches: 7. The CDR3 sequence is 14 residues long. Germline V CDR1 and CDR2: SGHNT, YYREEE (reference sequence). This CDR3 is CASSRDSKFYEQYF. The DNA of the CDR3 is TGTGCCAGCAGCCGGGACAGTAAATTCTACGAGCAGTACTTC.

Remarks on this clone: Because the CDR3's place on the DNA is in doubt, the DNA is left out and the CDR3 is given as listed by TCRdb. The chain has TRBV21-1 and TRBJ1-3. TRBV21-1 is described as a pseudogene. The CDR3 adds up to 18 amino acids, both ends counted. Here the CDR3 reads CASSKQWGGGSSGNTIYF.

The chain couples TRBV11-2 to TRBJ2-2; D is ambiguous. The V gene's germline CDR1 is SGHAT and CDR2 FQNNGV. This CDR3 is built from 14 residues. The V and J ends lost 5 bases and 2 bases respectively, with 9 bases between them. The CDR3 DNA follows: TGTGCCAGCAGCCCCTCTCCCAACACCGGGGAGCTGTTTTTT. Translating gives CASSPSPNTGELFF.

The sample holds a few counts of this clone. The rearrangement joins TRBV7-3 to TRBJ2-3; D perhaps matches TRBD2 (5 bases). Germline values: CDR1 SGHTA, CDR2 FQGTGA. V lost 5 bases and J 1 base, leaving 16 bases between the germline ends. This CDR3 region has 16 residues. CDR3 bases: TGTGCCAGCAGCCCTATCATCGGGATCCGCACAGATACGCAGTATTTT. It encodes CASSPIIGIRTDTQYF.